Listed below are T cell receptor beta chains from one sample, sequenced in a study of shared clonotypes between healthy human individuals. Assay: immunoSEQ multiplex PCR; the TCRdb copy retains only in-frame clones and omits some. Seen here are under 2.5 million clones, under 95% observed once, and the top ten hold about 0.41%. Sequencing was done on a sample of naive CD4+ T cells from PBMCs. The receptor source for this set is a man aged 18-30 years in good health. Some clones in this sample may be carry-over from other donors' samples. Each CDR3 is given with its conserved first and last residue. Fields, in order: J gene, V gene, clone size, D gene, CDR3 DNA, CDR3 protein. D genes are given only for firm matches. Only part of the rows carry a size: once, few, many, or a class if the clone is expanded.

J gene: TRBJ1-5
V gene: TRBV5-5
clone size: .
D gene: .
CDR3 DNA: TGTGCCAGCAGCTCGGGACACACTATGAGCAATCAGCCCCAGCATTTT
CDR3 protein: CASSSGHTMSNQPQHF

J gene: TRBJ2-7
V gene: TRBV7-6
clone size: .
D gene: TRBD1
CDR3 DNA: TGTGCCAGCAGCGGCTCGACAGGGGAGGACGAGCAGTACTTC
CDR3 protein: CASSGSTGEDEQYF

J gene: TRBJ1-4
V gene: TRBV7-2
clone size: .
D gene: .
CDR3 DNA: TGTGCCAGCAGCTTAACGGGAAGTTCTAATGAAAAACTGTTTTTT
CDR3 protein: CASSLTGSSNEKLFF

J gene: TRBJ2-3
V gene: TRBV9
clone size: .
D gene: TRBD2
CDR3 DNA: TGTGCCAGCAGCGTAGGTGTCGGGGGGGTCACAGATACGCAGTATTTT
CDR3 protein: CASSVGVGGVTDTQYF

J gene: TRBJ1-5
V gene: TRBV10-3
clone size: .
D gene: TRBD1
CDR3 DNA: TGTGCCATCTCGGGACAGGTGAATCAGCCCCAGCATTTT
CDR3 protein: CAISGQVNQPQHF

J gene: TRBJ2-5
V gene: TRBV15
clone size: once
D gene: .
CDR3 DNA: TGTGCCACCAGCCCCGGCAGGGGGGCCTTGTACCAAGAGACCCAGTACTTC
CDR3 protein: CATSPGRGALYQETQYF

J gene: TRBJ1-2
V gene: TRBV10-1
clone size: .
D gene: .
CDR3 DNA: TGCGCCAGCAGTCAGGGGAGGGACTATGGCTACACCTTC
CDR3 protein: CASSQGRDYGYTF

J gene: TRBJ2-7
V gene: TRBV18
clone size: .
D gene: .
CDR3 DNA: TGTGCCAGCTCACCCTTCGCAGGGGCAGGCTACGAGCAGTACTTC
CDR3 protein: CASSPFAGAGYEQYF

J gene: TRBJ2-7
V gene: TRBV5-1
clone size: .
D gene: TRBD1
CDR3 DNA: TGCGCCAGCAGCTCCCGGACAGGGGGCGGTGAGCAGTACTTC
CDR3 protein: CASSSRTGGGEQYF

J gene: TRBJ1-3
V gene: TRBV25-1
clone size: .
D gene: .
CDR3 DNA: TGTGCCAGCAGTGGGGTCCGCACCATATATTTT
CDR3 protein: CASSGVRTIYF

J gene: TRBJ1-1
V gene: TRBV6-4
clone size: .
D gene: .
CDR3 DNA: TGTGCCAGCAGTATGGGGATGAACACTGAAGCTTTCTTT
CDR3 protein: CASSMGMNTEAFF